These 28 T cell receptor beta chains originate from one sample sequenced in a study of vaccination and CD4 T cells after COVID-19 (dated by TCRdb to the early 2020s). Libraries were made using PCR. Instrument used: Illumina iSeq 100. TCR sequencing of DNA from cultured CD4+ T cells used the Oncomine TCR Beta short-read assay at the Johns Hopkins FTIC core. Clones were called with MiXCR by TCRdb after fastp trimmed the public reads at Q25, and only in-frame beta chains were retained. Entries are consolidated by CDR3 protein sequence, retaining the most common genes and DNA. Present in this sample are approximately 12,000 distinct CDR3 sequences, roughly two fifths of which were seen just once. 20% to 30% of the sample lies in the top ten. Antigens for these TCRs are unknown. The treatment or condition label for this specimen denotes: approximately 10-day PBMC culture with coronavirus spike peptide pools or control peptides (ViraFEST assay).

Sequencing input: cultured CD4+ T cells from blood. The receptors here all came from a human donor with COVID-19.

This clonotype showed up just a few times. The chain recombines TRBV12-3 or TRBV12-4 with TRBJ1-5; 8 bases map to TRBD1. V lost 5 bases, J lost 5 bases, and 2 bases stayed unmatched. There are 13 residues in the CDR3. CDR3 sequence: CASSLDRDQPQHF. The CDR3, as DNA: TGTGCCAGCAGTCTGGACAGGGATCAGCCCCAGCATTTT.

This rearrangement joins TRBV20-1 to TRBJ1-2, with TRBD1 identical over 7 bases. The CDR3 sequence is 14 residues long. J was trimmed by 5 bases and V by 3 bases; bases with no gene match: 9. The V gene's germline CDR1 is DFQATT and CDR2 SNEGSKA (reference sequence). CDR3 bases: TGCAGTGCTAGGGAGGGGGCGGAGGGTTATGGCTACACCTTC. Protein: CSAREGAEGYGYTF.

This clonotype showed up just a few times. The chain joins TRBV20-1 to TRBJ1-1; D gene uncertain. Trimming cost V 1 base and J 5 bases, with 11 bases left between them. The germline CDR1 and CDR2 sequences are DFQATT and SNEGSKA (reference sequence). The CDR3 consists of 13 residues. CDR3 coding DNA: TGCAGTGCTAGAGTTGTAGGGAGGACTGAAGCTTTCTTT. Its translation is CSARVVGRTEAFF.

This clonotype came up a few times. The V gene is TRBV4-2, the J gene TRBJ1-6, with D possibly matching TRBD1 (6 bases). Germline CDR1 LGHNA, CDR2 YNFKEQ. The CDR3 is 16 residues long. Trimming shortened V by 0 bases and J by 7 bases, and 13 bases separated the two germline ends. The CDR3 spells CASSQDERTENSPLHF. DNA of the CDR3: TGTGCCAGCAGCCAAGATGAGAGGACAGAGAATTCACCCCTCCACTTT.

The chain has TRBV29-1 and TRBJ1-2, with D maybe TRBD1 (5 bases). The CDR3 loop spans 13 amino acids. Trimming stripped 7 bases from V and 6 bases from J, with 18 bases between. Per germline, CDR1 SQVTM and CDR2 ANQGSEA. CDR3 DNA: TGCAGCGGGGGACGGGCCAGTCACGATGGCTACACCTTC. It translates to CSGGRASHDGYTF.

This clonotype was counted only a few times. The chain combines TRBV20-1 with TRBJ1-5; the D gene is possibly TRBD1 (5 bases). The CDR3 consists of 12 residues. Germline values: CDR1 DFQATT, CDR2 SNEGSKA (reference sequence). CDR3 coding DNA: TGCAGCTCCCAACAGGACAATCAGCCCCAGCATTTT. It yields the protein CSSQQDNQPQHF.

The rearrangement uses TRBV6-1 and TRBJ1-1, with D tentatively TRBD1 (6 bases). V lost 1 base, J lost 5 bases, and 14 bases lay in between. Germline V gene sequence: CDR1 MNHNS, CDR2 SASEGT. The CDR3 has 15 amino acids. CDR3 protein: CASSEDPGAATEAFF. In nucleotides, the CDR3 is TGTGCCAGCAGTGAAGACCCGGGGGCCGCGACTGAAGCTTTCTTT.

In this sample, this clonotype turned up a few times. This rearrangement joins TRBV6-5 to TRBJ2-5; D remains unclear. Germline V gene lookup returns CDR1 MNHEY and CDR2 SVGAGI. The CDR3 has 14 residues. Trimming left V 2 bases short and J 0 bases short, with 7 bases between. CDR3 in DNA: TGTGCCAGCAGTTACGGCAGCAACCAAGAGACCCAGTACTTC. It encodes CASSYGSNQETQYF.

This clonotype was found a few times. The V call is TRBV6-1, the J call TRBJ1-1; a possible D gene is TRBD1 (6 bases). This CDR3 is 13 amino acids long. The V and J ends lost 5 bases and 11 bases respectively, with 18 bases between them. The germline CDR1 and CDR2 sequences are MNHNS and SASEGT. In DNA, the CDR3 is TGTGCCAGCAGTAAAGGACAGATTTTAGATGCTTTCTTT. Its protein is CASSKGQILDAFF.

The V gene is TRBV6-5, the J gene TRBJ1-5, with 7 nucleotides matching TRBD1. Germline values: CDR1 MNHEY, CDR2 SVGAGI. This CDR3 comprises 15 residues. Trimming took 4 bases from V and 7 from J; bases not matched to a gene: 10. The CDR3 DNA follows: TGTGCCAGCAGTTCCGCAACAGGGGTGGGCCAGCCCCAGCATTTT. Protein product: CASSSATGVGQPQHF.

The rearrangement joins TRBV19 to TRBJ2-3; 7 bases are shared with TRBD2. The germline gives CDR1 LNHDA, CDR2 SQIVND (reference sequence). CDR3 length: 16 amino acids. J was trimmed by 4 bases and V by 5 bases; bases with no gene match: 12. CDR3 sequence (DNA): TGTGCCAGTAGTCACACTCTAGCGGCTCTACCAGATACGCAGTATTTT. This gives the protein CASSHTLAALPDTQYF.

This clonotype has just a few counts. The chain couples TRBV5-1 to TRBJ1-1; no clear D gene. Per germline, CDR1 SGHRS and CDR2 YFSETQ. The germline V and J ends were trimmed by 5 bases and 0 bases, with 8 bases remaining between them. This CDR3 is built from 13 residues. CDR3 sequence: CASSQGMNTEAFF. The CDR3 bases are TGCGCCAGCAGTCAAGGGATGAACACTGAAGCTTTCTTT. The variable domain in full, with the rest retrieved from reference TRBV5-1 and TRBJ1-1, is KAGVTQTPRYLIKTRGQQVTLSCSPISGHRSVSWYQQTPGQGLQFLFEYFSETQRNKGNFPGRFSGRQFSNSRSEMNVSTLELGDSALYLCASSQGMNTEAFFGQGTRLTVV.

V gene TRBV20-1 combines with J gene TRBJ1-5; D is unclear. This CDR3 contains 16 residues. Germline CDR1 is DFQATT and CDR2 is SNEGSKA (reference sequence). Trimming cost V 1 base and J 6 bases, with 19 bases left between them. CDR3 protein: CSARVMGRVSSQPQHF. As DNA, the CDR3 is TGCAGTGCTAGAGTGATGGGAAGGGTATCAAGTCAGCCCCAGCATTTT.

This clonotype was observed a handful of times. At one end, the junction sequence differs from germline, possibly due to a read error. This chain connects TRBV20-1 to TRBJ1-2; maybe TRBD1 (5 bases). CDR3 length: 13 residues. In germline, CDR1 is DFQATT, CDR2 SNEGSKA (reference sequence). CDR3 sequence (DNA): TGCAGCGCTACTGATCCAGGGCGCTGGGGCTACACCTTC. Amino acid sequence: CSATDPGRWGYTF.

The CDR3, as DNA: TGTGCCAGCAGCTTAGCGATTCGGGGGGGCAGGAGTGAGGAGACCCAGTACTTC. Translation: CASSLAIRGGRSEETQYF. The J gene is TRBJ2-5, the V gene TRBV7-2; 8 bases line up with TRBD2. The CDR3 loop spans 18 amino acids. V lost 0 bases and J lost 5; bases outside the gene matches: 14. The germline V gene encodes CDR1 SGHTA and CDR2 FQGNSA.

The rearrangement links TRBV7-3 to TRBJ2-5; perhaps TRBD2 as D (5 bases). Germline CDR1 and CDR2: SGHTA and FQGTGA. The CDR3 sequence is 13 residues long. The germline V and J ends were trimmed by 1 base and 6 bases, with 9 bases remaining between them. The CDR3, as DNA: TGTGCCAGCAGCTTAAGACGCGGGCAGACCCAGTACTTC. It is translated as CASSLRRGQTQYF.

This chain joins TRBV29-1 and TRBJ1-2, with 9 bases matching TRBD1. Germline assignment: CDR1 SQVTM and CDR2 ANQGSEA. The CDR3 totals 15 residues. V lost 6 bases to trimming and J lost 4 bases; unmatched junction nucleotides: 12. This CDR3 is CSVGSGTGSSYGYTF. CDR3 coding DNA: TGCAGCGTCGGCTCCGGGACAGGGTCTAGCTATGGCTACACCTTC.

This chain links TRBV29-1 with TRBJ1-5; 9 bases match TRBD1. CDR1 SQVTM and CDR2 ANQGSEA come from the germline V gene. Germline trimming cut 5 bases from V and 1 base from J; bases unmatched to any gene: 3. The CDR3 extends over 14 amino acids. DNA of the CDR3: TGCAGCGTTAAAGGGACAGGGAGCAATCAGCCCCAGCATTTT. Its protein product is CSVKGTGSNQPQHF.

The chain couples TRBV2 to TRBJ2-2, with D unclear. This CDR3 has 14 residues. Trimming took 2 bases from V and 6 from J, leaving 10 bases between them. Looked up from germline, CDR1 is SNHLY and CDR2 is FYNNEI. This chain's CDR3 is CASSELAISGELFF. The DNA of the CDR3 is TGTGCCAGCAGTGAATTGGCTATCTCCGGGGAGCTGTTTTTT.

This clonotype was detected only a few times. The chain employs TRBV7-2 and TRBJ2-5; 7 bases match TRBD1. Germline CDR1 and CDR2: SGHTA and FQGNSA. The CDR3 runs 16 residues. With 1 base clipped from V and 4 bases from J, the junction kept 9 bases outside the gene matches. This chain's CDR3 is CASSLEPGGMGETQYF. In DNA form, the CDR3 reads TGTGCCAGCAGCTTAGAGCCAGGGGGTATGGGAGAGACCCAGTACTTC.

The gene calls are TRBV29-1 and TRBJ1-5; D might be TRBD1 (6 bases). With 6 bases removed from V and 5 bases from J, the gap between germline ends came to 20 bases. CDR1 and CDR2 from the germline V gene are SQVTM and ANQGSEA. There are 15 residues in the CDR3. The CDR3 loop is CSVAGGAGLHQPQHF. DNA of the CDR3: TGCAGCGTGGCGGGGGGGGCGGGCCTCCATCAGCCCCAGCATTTT.

The chain is built from TRBV18 and TRBJ1-1, with D perhaps TRBD1 (6 bases). CDR3 length: 13 residues. Trimming pared 7 bases from V and 1 base from J, leaving 10 bases between. CDR1 and CDR2 from the germline V gene are KGHSH and LQKENI. CDR3 in DNA: TGTGCCAGCTTATCGGACAGGAACACTGAAGCTTTCTTT. The encoded protein is CASLSDRNTEAFF.

This clonotype was observed a handful of times. V usage is TRBV10-1 and J usage is TRBJ1-2; D not certain. The CDR3 loop spans 15 amino acids. V was trimmed by 2 bases and J by 7 bases, leaving 17 bases between them. The germline V gene has CDR1 WNHNN and CDR2 SYGVQD (reference sequence). The CDR3 protein is CASSEVGLPTGGYTF. In DNA form, the CDR3 reads TGCGCCAGCAGTGAGGTTGGCCTACCAACGGGTGGCTACACCTTC.

This sequence joins TRBV7-2 and TRBJ2-7; unclear D gene. The germline V gene encodes CDR1 SGHTA and CDR2 FQGNSA. This CDR3 is built from 14 residues. Trimming stripped 5 bases from V and 1 base from J, with 12 bases between. The chain's CDR3 is CASSPGGRSYEQYF. The CDR3 DNA reads TGTGCCAGCAGCCCCGGCGGCAGATCCTACGAGCAGTACTTC.

This rearrangement joins TRBV7-2 to TRBJ1-5; no clear D. V gave up 4 bases and J gave up 7 bases, with 11 bases separating them. The CDR3 length is 13 residues. Germline loops: CDR1 SGHTA, CDR2 FQGNSA. This chain's CDR3 is CASSSEERQPQHF. As DNA, the CDR3 is TGTGCCAGCAGCTCCGAGGAGAGGCAGCCCCAGCATTTT.

This clonotype was observed a handful of times. V and J are TRBV5-4 and TRBJ1-4; no clear D gene. Trimming cost V 0 bases and J 10 bases, with 7 bases left between them. This CDR3 region has 12 residues. The germline V gene has CDR1 SGHNT and CDR2 YYREEE (reference sequence). CDR3 nucleotide sequence: TGTGCCAGCAGCTTGGTAGGAGGAAAACTGTTTTTT. It is translated as CASSLVGGKLFF.

The genes are TRBV20-1 and TRBJ2-3; D gene uncertain. CDR3 size: 16 residues. Per the germline V gene, CDR1 is DFQATT and CDR2 is SNEGSKA (reference sequence). The ends were cut back, 0 bases at V and 3 bases at J, with 16 bases in the middle. The CDR3 loop is CSARDPGQRLTDTQYF. The DNA of the CDR3 is TGCAGTGCTAGAGATCCCGGGCAGAGGTTGACAGATACGCAGTATTTT.

This clonotype was seen only a few times. The genes are TRBV10-1 and TRBJ2-7; D unclear. Germline assignment: CDR1 WNHNN and CDR2 SYGVQD (reference sequence). The CDR3 sequence is 13 residues long. Between the trimmed V and J ends, which lost 8 bases and 6 bases, there was a span of 17 bases. The CDR3 DNA follows: TGCGCCAGCGGATTGAACGGGTTGTGCGAGCAGTACTTC. It encodes CASGLNGLCEQYF.